Listed below are T cell receptor beta chains from one sample, sequenced in a study of beta chain features in type 1 diabetes. Only in-frame clones appear in the TCRdb table, and some are missing; sequencing was by immunoSEQ multiplex PCR. Of roughly 290,000 clones listed, approximately 8.1% are singletons. Sequencing was done on a sample of central memory CD4+ T cells from blood. The origin of the receptors is a young woman in good health. Each CDR3 is given without its conserved first and last residue. Each record gives: J gene, CDR3 length, D gene, V gene, CDR3 protein. The D gene is left open where the match is weak.

TRBJ1-1	12	.	TRBV28	ASSLRSHGTEAF
TRBJ1-1	10	.	TRBV9	ASSVASSGAF
TRBJ2-5	9	.	TRBV30	AWSQGETQY
TRBJ1-1	12	.	TRBV4-1	ASSQVDRNTEAF
TRBJ1-6	13	TRBD1	TRBV2	ASRNPGQYNSPLH
TRBJ2-5	14	.	TRBV4-1	ASSNPGLANQETQY
TRBJ1-5	12	TRBD1	TRBV28	ASSLGTGNQPQH
TRBJ2-1	14	.	TRBV4-2	ASSQGRSQRWDEQF
TRBJ2-5	12	.	TRBV28	ASSLGGQQETQY
TRBJ1-1	13	TRBD1	TRBV5-1	ASSSPDRGRTEAF
TRBJ2-7	9	.	TRBV10-3	ATLGSYEQY
TRBJ2-7	12	TRBD1	TRBV15	ATSRAGTGSEQY
TRBJ2-7	12	.	TRBV11-3	ASSFQGGVDEQY
TRBJ1-5	12	.	TRBV28	ASLPGARNQPQH
TRBJ2-3	16	TRBD2	TRBV7-2	ASSQVFRAGGLIDTQY
TRBJ2-1	12	.	TRBV19	ASAPGVPYNEQF
TRBJ1-2	13	TRBD1	TRBV6-1	ASSDPRTGYYGYT
TRBJ1-2	13	TRBD1	TRBV7-2	ASSPGGQKYYGYT
TRBJ2-2	12	.	TRBV27	AAAKGLRVGELF
TRBJ2-2	12	.	TRBV7-2	ASSPLVGVGELF
TRBJ1-2	12	.	TRBV28	ASETTGTKYGYT
TRBJ1-2	12	.	TRBV6-9	ASSYSIGGNGYT
TRBJ1-5	11	.	TRBV30	AWSVNGNQPQH
TRBJ2-3	13	TRBD1	TRBV7-3	ASSSDRGQWDTQY
TRBJ2-5	11	.	TRBV29-1	SAHRAAQETQY
TRBJ2-3	12	.	TRBV5-1	ASSFRTGESTQY
TRBJ1-1	12	.	TRBV9	ASSVGLRWTEAF
TRBJ2-3	15	TRBD2	TRBV9	ASSPGTSGRAMDTQY
TRBJ1-2	10	.	TRBV7-2	ASSFISYGYT
TRBJ2-2	14	.	TRBV4-3	ASSQDYRTNTGELF
TRBJ1-5	13	.	TRBV5-1	ASSLGQGTNQPQH
TRBJ1-5	13	.	TRBV23-1	ASRWEDRHNQPQH
TRBJ2-5	13	.	TRBV7-6	ASSRQLTYQETQY
TRBJ1-3	12	.	TRBV7-8	ASSLGGDGNTIY
TRBJ2-5	11	.	TRBV7-2	ASSLSLGETQY